This TCR delta chain was recovered during a study of gammadelta T cells in human blood (TCRdb year 2020). The library was generated by RT-PCR. Sequencer: Illumina MiSeq. Clone calls in TCRdb were regenerated from the public reads with CATT, after which identical DNA sequences shared one row. Here the sample has about 1,900 delta-chain clones; less than 3% occur a single time. Clones ranked in the top ten supply more than 20% of the sample. Study-wide conclusions, independent of this receptor: According to the study, polyclonal expansion of innate gamma-delta T cells right after birth appeared to be driven by microbial exposure.

V is cut back by 0 bases and J by 0 bases, with 7 bases in the junction unmatched. CDR3 length: 21 amino acids, cysteine to phenylalanine. Only CDR3 DNA remains: 63 bases, in frame from the first base. CDR1 and CDR2 are read off the germline V gene as GEAIGNYY and EKD. Regarding this clone: The antigen it binds to is not known. No base quality information exists; no much larger clone differs at one position.

The source material was Vgamma9Vdelta2 gamma-delta T cells from fetal blood. Recombination joined TRDV2 with TRDJ3; 13 bases in the junction line up with TRDD3. TCRdb leaves out the J gene; it was filled in here by matching the DNA to germline. The sequence was obtained from a human fetus. The DNA sequence is TGTGCCTGTGACACCGTACTGGGGGATACGGAGGGCTCCTGGGACACCCGACAGATGTTTTTC. The encoded protein is CACDTVLGDTEGSWDTRQMFF.